The next 11 T cell receptor beta chains were all read from a single sample in a study of cytomegalovirus exposure and HLA in healthy donors. PCR used 60 Vbeta primers and 13 Jbeta primers. Sequencing used immunoSEQ multiplex PCR; TCRdb keeps in-frame clones, though not all of them. Its listing shows roughly 90,000 clones. Sequenced material: PBMCs. These receptors originate from a man aged 45-60 years in good health and CMV-seropositive.

The V gene is TRBV11-2, the J gene TRBJ1-2, with D perhaps matching TRBD1 (6 bases). V was shortened by 1 base and J by 3 bases, with 12 bases between the two germline ends. Germline CDR1 reads SGHAT; CDR2 reads FQNNGV. The CDR3 is 15 residues long. Here the CDR3 DNA reads TGTGCCAGCAGCTTAGTGGGGGCGGGCTACTATGGCTACACCTTC. Translating it yields CASSLVGAGYYGYTF.

The DNA of the CDR3 is TGTGCCGGACAGGGGGGCTGGTCCTACGAGCAGTACGTC. As protein: CAGQGGWSYEQYV. This chain uses TRBV2 with TRBJ2-7; TRBD1 matches at 10 bases. V lost 11 bases and J lost 1; bases outside the gene matches: 5. Per the germline V gene, CDR1 is SNHLY and CDR2 is FYNNEI. This CDR3 contains 13 residues.

The genes are TRBV30 and TRBJ2-5; TRBD2 might be the D (7 bases). The CDR3 spans 15 residues. In germline, CDR1 is GTSNPN, CDR2 SVGIG (reference sequence). Trimming took 3 bases from V and 5 from J, leaving 19 bases between them. Here the CDR3 reads CAWRAGAGEGETQYF. CDR3 nucleotide sequence: TGTGCCTGGAGGGCCGGGGCAGGGGAGGGGGAGACCCAGTACTTC.

The chain employs TRBV12-5 and TRBJ2-1, with 7 bases fitting TRBD2. There are 15 residues in the CDR3. In germline, CDR1 is LGHNT, CDR2 FRNRAP. The V segment lost 1 base and the J segment 6 bases; nucleotides outside the gene matches: 6. The CDR3 is CASGLGSGAFNEQFF. In nucleotides, the CDR3 is TGTGCTAGTGGTTTGGGGAGCGGGGCCTTCAATGAGCAGTTCTTC.

This chain uses TRBV30 with TRBJ2-7; D not resolved. Germline CDR1 and CDR2: GTSNPN and SVGIG (reference sequence). This CDR3 contains 13 residues. V lost 0 bases to trimming and J lost 9 bases, with 15 bases between them. As DNA, the CDR3 is TGTGCCTGGAGTGTACTTTCGAGACAACGGCAGTACTTC. As protein: CAWSVLSRQRQYF.

The J gene is TRBJ1-1, the V gene TRBV30, with D perhaps matching TRBD1 (5 bases). V was shortened by 1 base and J by 9 bases, with 12 bases between the two germline ends. The CDR3 sequence is 12 residues long. From germline, CDR1 is GTSNPN and CDR2 SVGIG (reference sequence). CDR3: CAWSDLRQQAFF. CDR3 nucleotides: TGTGCCTGGAGTGATCTTAGACAGCAAGCTTTCTTT.

The rearrangement uses TRBV7-3 and TRBJ2-3, with 14 nucleotides matching TRBD2. The ends lost 2 bases at V and 10 bases at J; junction bases unmatched: 8. This CDR3 region has 16 residues. Per the germline V gene, CDR1 is SGHTA and CDR2 is FQGTGA. The CDR3 coding sequence is TGTGCCAGCAGCTTAGAGGGACTAGCGGGAGTAACGGCGCAGTATTTT. Its translation is CASSLEGLAGVTAQYF.

The chain uses TRBV7-9 and TRBJ2-2; perhaps TRBD2 as D (6 bases). CDR3 size: 13 residues. Germline CDR1 is SEHNR and CDR2 is FQNEAQ (reference sequence). V gave up 2 bases and J gave up 6 bases, with 7 bases separating them. The CDR3 DNA follows: TGTGCCAGCAGCTTAACGGGGGCCGGGGAGCTGTTTTTT. This sequence encodes CASSLTGAGELFF.

The DNA for the CDR3 is TGTGCCAGCAGCTTATGGAGTGGAACTGAAGCTTTCTTT. It specifies CASSLWSGTEAFF. The chain uses TRBV7-6 and TRBJ1-1, with D hard to call. Germline V gene sequence: CDR1 SGHVS, CDR2 FNYEAQ. The V end lost 2 bases, the J end lost 5 bases, and 9 bases lay between the germline ends. CDR3 length: 13 amino acids.

The rearrangement uses TRBV15 and TRBJ2-2; TRBD1 is a possible D gene (5 bases). From germline, CDR1 is LNHNV and CDR2 YYDKDF (reference sequence). The CDR3 spans 14 residues. V lost 6 bases and J 1 base, leaving 9 bases between the germline ends. In DNA, the CDR3 is TGTGCCACCAGGGCAGGACAGAACACCGGGGAGCTGTTTTTT. Encoded protein: CATRAGQNTGELFF.

About this clone: At one of its ends the junction is not consistent with the germline gene, which may arise from a read error. The J gene is TRBJ2-7, the V gene TRBV5-1; TRBD2 might be the D (6 bases). The germline V gene encodes CDR1 SGHRS and CDR2 YFSETQ. The CDR3 runs to 17 residues. CDR3 sequence: CASSLAVGRGVLDEQCF. CDR3 nucleotides: TGCGCCAGCAGCTTGGCCGTCGGGAGAGGGGTTTTGGACGAGCAGTGCTTC.